This record looks at one TCR beta chain sequence and its context. The antigen remains undetermined. One end of the junction fails to match germline, which may point to a read error. Researchers built TCR beta libraries using quantitative 5'-RACE with molecular barcodes. TCRdb reanalysed the 5' RACE reads using MiXCR and keeps one entry per CDR3 protein. The sample records about 800,000 distinct CDR3 sequences, roughly 12% being singletons. This record comes from a study of CD8 T cells in ankylosing spondylitis. Study-level results: Clones linked to disease were reported to show significant enrichment in matched ankylosing spondylitis synovial fluid. Earlier literature documents some of the motif variants in reactive arthritis synovial fluid and blood. What seemed typical of ankylosing spondylitis blood was a TCR beta motif built from about 8 highly homologous variants.

The CDR3 consists of 13 residues. Germline V gene sequence: CDR1 LGHNA, CDR2 YSLEER. The receptor comes from a male donor with ankylosing spondylitis. Sample: blood, either unsorted or a sorted T cell fraction (not recorded which). The chain recombines TRBV4-3 with TRBJ2-3; possible D gene TRBD2, 5 bases. The CDR3 protein is CTSSQEGADTQYF. The CDR3 bases are TGCACCAGCAGCCAAGAGGGTGCAGATACGCAGTATTTT.